The rows below give T cell receptor beta chains drawn from one sample of a study of shared T cell receptors in the human thymus. Produced via immunoSEQ multiplex PCR; TCRdb's table is partial and in-frame only. The sample has over 450,000 clones, 70% to 80% seen once. These data are also associated with another study on human thymus T cells.

Sequencing was done on a sample of thymocytes. Source of these receptors: a boy in the first two years of life with a congenital heart defect. Each CDR3 is given with its conserved first and last residue. The order of the fields is V gene, clone size, D gene, J gene, CDR3 DNA, CDR3 protein. A D gene is named only where the DNA matches it firmly. Some rows have no size entry. The others give once, few or many, or a class for an expanded clone.

>TRBV5-6|NA|NA|TRBJ2-3
TGTGCCAGCAGTCCTGCGCCTGGGGCAGGGCGCACAGATACGCAGTATTTT
CASSPAPGAGRTDTQYF
>TRBV27|NA|TRBD1|TRBJ2-3
TGTGCCAGCAGTTTACGCCCGACAGGGGGCCGGACAGATACGCAGTATTTT
CASSLRPTGGRTDTQYF
>TRBV14|NA|NA|TRBJ2-1
TGTGCCAGCAGCCAAGATACCCCTGGGAGTTCTTACAATGAGCAGTTCTTC
CASSQDTPGSSYNEQFF
>TRBV4-1|few|TRBD2|TRBJ2-3
TGCGCCAGCAGCCAAGATCTAATGCGTACTAGCGGGGACACAGATACGCAGTATTTT
CASSQDLMRTSGDTDTQYF
>TRBV28|NA|TRBD2|TRBJ2-7
TGTGCCAGCACCCCTAGGGCTAGCGGGAGGCCTGAGGAGGAGCAGTACTTC
CASTPRASGRPEEEQYF
>TRBV12-1|NA|NA|TRBJ2-2
TGTGCCAGCAGCTTTAGGGAGGCAGGAAGGCTGTTTTTT
CASSFREAGRLFF
>TRBV5-1|NA|TRBD1|TRBJ2-3
TGCGCCAGCAGCCTGAGGACAGGGGGCGGCACAGATACGCAGTATTTT
CASSLRTGGGTDTQYF
>TRBV6-1|NA|TRBD1|TRBJ2-7
TGTGCCAGCAGTGAAGTGGGAGTTGACAGGGGGGCGGGGGAGCAGTACTTC
CASSEVGVDRGAGEQYF
>TRBV7-2|NA|NA|TRBJ1-5
TGTGCCAGCAGAGGTAAACAGGGTCATCAGCCCCAGCATTTT
CASRGKQGHQPQHF
>TRBV6-5|NA|TRBD1|TRBJ2-7
TGTGCCAGCAGTTACGGGACAGGGTCCATCCACGAGCAGTACTTC
CASSYGTGSIHEQYF
>TRBV4-3|NA|NA|TRBJ2-5
TGCGCCAGCAGCCAGGGAGCCCCCGAGACCCAGTACTTC
CASSQGAPETQYF
>TRBV2|NA|TRBD2|TRBJ2-7
TGTGCCAGCAGTGAAATAGGGACTAGCGGGAGGGAGGACGAGCAGTACTTC
CASSEIGTSGREDEQYF
>TRBV28|NA|NA|TRBJ1-1
TGTGCCAGCAGTTCACAATCCCTCGGGACTGTGAACACTGAAGCTTTCTTT
CASSSQSLGTVNTEAFF
>TRBV11-3|NA|TRBD1|TRBJ2-1
TGTGCCAGCAGCTCGGGACAGGACCTACCGAGAGAGCAGTTCTTC
CASSSGQDLPREQFF
>TRBV5-4|NA|TRBD2|TRBJ2-5
TGTGCCAGCAGCTCCCAAGCGGGAGAAGAGACCCAGTACTTC
CASSSQAGEETQYF
>TRBV5-1|NA|TRBD2|TRBJ2-5
TGCGCCAGCAGCTTGGGACAACCTAGCGGGAGAGGGACCCAGTACTTC
CASSLGQPSGRGTQYF
>TRBV30|NA|NA|TRBJ2-7
TGTGCCTGGAGTGTAGTCCACTACTACGAGCAGTACTTC
CAWSVVHYYEQYF
>TRBV6-5|NA|TRBD2|TRBJ2-7
TGTGCCAGCGGCTCGGGACTAGCGGACTCCTACGAGCAGTACTTC
CASGSGLADSYEQYF
>TRBV4-1|NA|NA|TRBJ2-7
TGCGCCAGCAGCCAAGAAAAGAGAACCTACGAGCAGTACTTC
CASSQEKRTYEQYF
>TRBV5-1|NA|NA|TRBJ2-1
TGCGCCAGCAGCCCTACTGACGGGGAAGGTCGCCACAATGAGCAGTTCTTC
CASSPTDGEGRHNEQFF
>TRBV4-3|NA|TRBD2|TRBJ2-5
TGCGCCAGCAGCCAAGTAGGGCTAGCGGGAGAGCGAAGCCAAGAGACCCAGTACTTC
CASSQVGLAGERSQETQYF
>TRBV4-2|NA|TRBD2|TRBJ2-2
TGTGCCAGCAGCCAATTCTCTAGCGGGAGTAGCGCCGGGGAGCTGTTTTTT
CASSQFSSGSSAGELFF
>TRBV18|NA|NA|TRBJ2-6
TGTGCCAGCTCACGTGGCAGGTTGGTCTGGGGGGCCAACGTCCTGACTTTC
CASSRGRLVWGANVLTF
>TRBV5-6|NA|TRBD2|TRBJ2-2
TGTGCCACCTCATCTTACCGGGAGGGCCCTTGGGCCGGGGAGCTGTTTTTT
CATSSYREGPWAGELFF
>TRBV15|few|TRBD2|TRBJ2-7
TGTGCCACCAGCAGAGATTCCTTTGTCGGTCGGGAGGACCCTTCCTACGAGCAGTACTTC
CATSRDSFVGREDPSYEQYF
>TRBV5-8|NA|NA|TRBJ2-4
TGTGCCAGCTCATGGAGTTCCAAAAACATTCAGTACTTC
CASSWSSKNIQYF
>TRBV29-1|NA|TRBD1|TRBJ1-1
TGCAGCGTTGCGCTGGGACAGAAGGACACTGAAGCTTTCTTT
CSVALGQKDTEAFF
>TRBV9|NA|TRBD2|TRBJ2-2
TGTGCCAGCAGCGTAGTACTAGCGGGAGGTGGTGCCGGGGAGCTGTTTTTT
CASSVVLAGGGAGELFF
>TRBV30|NA|NA|TRBJ2-4
TGTGCCTGGAGTGACCCCCAGGGCGGCGGCAAAAACATTCAGTACTTC
CAWSDPQGGGKNIQYF
>TRBV11-1|NA|TRBD2|TRBJ2-3
TGTGCCAGCAGCTTAGTAGGGGTCGAGGAGCGGGAGGCCACAGATACGCAGTATTTT
CASSLVGVEEREATDTQYF
>TRBV28|once|TRBD1|TRBJ1-1
TGTGCCAGCAGTTTACGTCGGACAGGGGAAGGGTCTGAAGCTTTCTTT
CASSLRRTGEGSEAFF
>TRBV4-3|NA|TRBD1|TRBJ2-1
TGCGCCAGCAGGCTAACAGGGGGCGCAGACAATGAGCAGTTCTTC
CASRLTGGADNEQFF
>TRBV21-1|NA|NA|TRBJ2-7
TGTGCCAGCAAGACAGGGGTCGGCTACGAGCAGTACTTC
CASKTGVGYEQYF
>TRBV28|few|NA|TRBJ2-7
TGTGCCAGCAGCTTCCGGCAGGTCCCATACGAGCAGTACTTC
CASSFRQVPYEQYF
>TRBV6-1|NA|TRBD1|TRBJ2-7
TGTGCCAGCAGTGCCCGGGACAGGGTCTCCTACGAGCAGTACTTC
CASSARDRVSYEQYF
>TRBV28|NA|NA|TRBJ1-1
TGTGCCAGCAGCGGTCGACAGCAAGGGGTTATGAACACTGAAGCTTTCTTT
CASSGRQQGVMNTEAFF
>TRBV10-3|NA|TRBD2|TRBJ2-3
TGTGCCATCAGTGAGTCAACGGCTAGCGGGACTAGCACAGATACGCAGTATTTT
CAISESTASGTSTDTQYF